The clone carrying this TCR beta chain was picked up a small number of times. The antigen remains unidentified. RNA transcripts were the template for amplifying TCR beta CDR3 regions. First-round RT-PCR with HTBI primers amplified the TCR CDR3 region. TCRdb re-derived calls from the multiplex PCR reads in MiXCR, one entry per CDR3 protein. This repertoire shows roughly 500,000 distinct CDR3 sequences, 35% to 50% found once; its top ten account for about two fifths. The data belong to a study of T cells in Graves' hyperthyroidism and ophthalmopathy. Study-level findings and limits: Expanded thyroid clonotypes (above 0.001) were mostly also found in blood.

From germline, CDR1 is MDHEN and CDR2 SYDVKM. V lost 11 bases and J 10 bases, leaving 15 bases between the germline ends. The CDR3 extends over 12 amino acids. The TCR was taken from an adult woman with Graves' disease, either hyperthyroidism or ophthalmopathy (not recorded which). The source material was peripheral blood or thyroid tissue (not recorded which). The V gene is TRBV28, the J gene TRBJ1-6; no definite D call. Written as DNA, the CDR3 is TGTGCCGGGCGAAATCTGGACTCACCCCTCCACTTT. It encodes CAGRNLDSPLHF.